What follows describes a single TCR beta chain. The CDR3 is 15 amino acids. The V end was cut by 0 bases, the J end by 8 bases, with 11 bases between. From germline, CDR1 is SEHNR and CDR2 FQNEAQ (reference sequence). This entry is derived from a study of control samples from healthy donors and cancer patients. Sequenced by immunoSEQ multiplex PCR; TCRdb stores in-frame clones only, minus some. This table holds 100,000 to 150,000 clones, approximately 92% found once. What was sequenced was PBMCs. The chain joins TRBV7-9 to TRBJ1-6, with D possibly being TRBD1 (5 bases). This receptor was identified in a man aged 80 or over with head and neck cancer. In DNA, the CDR3 is TGTGCCAGCAGCTTAGCGACGGGGGATCATTCACCCCTCCACTTT. As protein: CASSLATGDHSPLHF.